One sample yielded the 2 T cell receptor beta chains listed below, sequenced in a study of cytomegalovirus exposure and HLA in healthy donors. Amplification used 60 Vbeta primers and 13 Jbeta primers. Repertoires were generated with immunoSEQ multiplex PCR, while TCRdb's copy carries only in-frame clones and drops some. The sample includes around 180,000 clones, around 80% of them seen just once. The sequencing input was PBMCs. The receptors derive from a woman in her twenties or thirties in good health and CMV-seropositive.

This chain uses TRBV28 with TRBJ2-7, with 7 positions matching TRBD1. CDR1 and CDR2 from the germline V gene are MDHEN and SYDVKM. The CDR3 runs to 16 residues. J lost 0 bases, V lost 8 bases, and 13 bases had no gene match. In nucleotides, the CDR3 is TGTGCCAGCTTCGACTCGACAGGGAAGAGCTCCTACGAGCAGTACTTC. This sequence encodes CASFDSTGKSSYEQYF.

The chain employs TRBV11-3 and TRBJ2-1; 10 positions match TRBD1. Germline V CDR1 and CDR2: SGHNT, YENEEA. After removal of 2 bases from V and 7 bases from J, the junction contained 14 bases not matched to a gene. This CDR3 contains 18 residues. CDR3 sequence reads: CASSLFSDGTGVSNEQFF. For the CDR3, the DNA is TGTGCCAGCAGCTTATTCTCGGATGGGACAGGGGTTTCTAATGAGCAGTTCTTC.